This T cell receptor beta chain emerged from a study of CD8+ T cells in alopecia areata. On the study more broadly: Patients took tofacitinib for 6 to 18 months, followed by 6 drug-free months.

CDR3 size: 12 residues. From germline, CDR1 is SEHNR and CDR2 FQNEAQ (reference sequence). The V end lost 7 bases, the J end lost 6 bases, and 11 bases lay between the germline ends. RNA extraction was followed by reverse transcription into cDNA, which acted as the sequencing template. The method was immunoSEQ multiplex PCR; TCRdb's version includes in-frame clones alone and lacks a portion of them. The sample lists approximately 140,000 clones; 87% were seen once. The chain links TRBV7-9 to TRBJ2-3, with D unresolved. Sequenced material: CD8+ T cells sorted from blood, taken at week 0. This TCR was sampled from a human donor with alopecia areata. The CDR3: CASTRYVDTQYF. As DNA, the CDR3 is TGTGCCAGCACCCGCTATGTGGATACGCAGTATTTT.